Listed below are T cell receptor beta chains from one sample, sequenced in a study of cytomegalovirus exposure and HLA in healthy donors. The method was immunoSEQ multiplex PCR; TCRdb's version includes in-frame clones alone and lacks a portion of them. The table lists around 140,000 clones, 77% of them singletons, with approximately 4.5% in the top ten. Sequenced input: PBMCs. These receptors originate from a male donor in good health and CMV-seropositive. The CDR3 runs from the conserved cysteine through the conserved F or W. Each record gives: clone size, D gene, V gene, J gene, CDR3 DNA, CDR3 protein. The D gene is left open where the match is weak. Only some rows state a clone size, as once, few, many or a class for expanded clones.

clone_size: once
d_call: -
v_call: TRBV18
j_call: TRBJ1-1
cdr3_nt: TGTGCCAGCTCACCATCGGCAGTGACTAACACTGAAGCTTTCTTT
cdr3_aa: CASSPSAVTNTEAFF

clone_size: -
d_call: TRBD1
v_call: TRBV7-2
j_call: TRBJ2-4
cdr3_nt: TGTGCCAGCAGCTGGACGGGACAGGGGTTGGCCAAAAACAGTCAGTACTTC
cdr3_aa: CASSWTGQGLAKNSQYF

clone_size: -
d_call: TRBD2
v_call: TRBV28
j_call: TRBJ2-7
cdr3_nt: TGTGCCAGCAGTTCGGCCTCGGGCGGGACTACACCTGTCTACGAGCAGTACTTC
cdr3_aa: CASSSASGGTTPVYEQYF

clone_size: -
d_call: -
v_call: TRBV11-3
j_call: TRBJ2-1
cdr3_nt: TGTGCCAGCAGCTTAGGCTCAGGTAATGAGCAGTTCTTC
cdr3_aa: CASSLGSGNEQFF

clone_size: -
d_call: -
v_call: TRBV2
j_call: TRBJ2-1
cdr3_nt: TGTGCCAGCAGTATAGGGGGAAATGAGCAGTTCTTC
cdr3_aa: CASSIGGNEQFF

clone_size: -
d_call: -
v_call: TRBV5-1
j_call: TRBJ2-7
cdr3_nt: TGCGCCAGCAGCTTGGTTCCGGGGGAGCAGCAGTACTTC
cdr3_aa: CASSLVPGEQQYF

clone_size: -
d_call: TRBD2
v_call: TRBV6-1
j_call: TRBJ2-1
cdr3_nt: TGTGCCAGCAAACCGGGAGGGGGCTACAATGAGCAGTTCTTC
cdr3_aa: CASKPGGGYNEQFF

clone_size: -
d_call: TRBD1
v_call: TRBV6-5
j_call: TRBJ1-1
cdr3_nt: TGTGCCAGCAGTCAACAGGGGGTCCTCACTGAAGCTTTCTTT
cdr3_aa: CASSQQGVLTEAFF

clone_size: once
d_call: TRBD2
v_call: TRBV7-9
j_call: TRBJ2-7
cdr3_nt: TGTTCCAGCAGCTCCGGACTAGCGGAGTTCTACGAGCAGTACTTC
cdr3_aa: CSSSSGLAEFYEQYF

clone_size: -
d_call: TRBD2
v_call: TRBV27
j_call: TRBJ2-5
cdr3_nt: TGTGCCAGCAGGCGACTAGCGGGAGCCCTGAGGACCCAGTACTTC
cdr3_aa: CASRRLAGALRTQYF

clone_size: once
d_call: -
v_call: TRBV9
j_call: TRBJ2-1
cdr3_nt: TGTGCCAGCAGCGTAGAAGATAGCGAGAGACACAATGAGCAGTTCTTC
cdr3_aa: CASSVEDSERHNEQFF

clone_size: once
d_call: TRBD1
v_call: TRBV6-5
j_call: TRBJ2-7
cdr3_nt: TGTGCCAGCAGTTACTCGGAGGCAGGGGGAATCGAGCAGTACTTC
cdr3_aa: CASSYSEAGGIEQYF

clone_size: few
d_call: TRBD2
v_call: TRBV29-1
j_call: TRBJ2-2
cdr3_nt: TGCAGCGTTGCTCCCGGGACTAGTTTATCCGGGGAGCTGTTTTTT
cdr3_aa: CSVAPGTSLSGELFF

clone_size: -
d_call: -
v_call: TRBV28
j_call: TRBJ1-4
cdr3_nt: TGTGCCAGCAGGGACAGATCAACTAATGAAAAACTGTTTTTT
cdr3_aa: CASRDRSTNEKLFF

clone_size: -
d_call: TRBD1
v_call: TRBV20-1
j_call: TRBJ1-2
cdr3_nt: TGCAGTGCTGAAGAGGACAGGGGGCCCCTCTTC
cdr3_aa: CSAEEDRGPLF

clone_size: -
d_call: -
v_call: TRBV6-6
j_call: TRBJ2-1
cdr3_nt: TGTGCCAGCAGCCACGGGATAGCACTATACAATGAGCAGTTCTTC
cdr3_aa: CASSHGIALYNEQFF

clone_size: few
d_call: -
v_call: TRBV27
j_call: TRBJ1-1
cdr3_nt: TGTGCCAGCAGTTTAGTACGGGGGAACACTGAAGCTTTCTTT
cdr3_aa: CASSLVRGNTEAFF

clone_size: -
d_call: -
v_call: TRBV5-6
j_call: TRBJ1-2
cdr3_nt: TGTGCCAGCAGCTTGGGCATGGGGCGAAACAACTATGGCTACACCTTC
cdr3_aa: CASSLGMGRNNYGYTF

clone_size: -
d_call: -
v_call: TRBV6-1
j_call: TRBJ2-5
cdr3_nt: TGTGCCAGCAGTCTCGCACGGAGGGAGACCCAGTACTTC
cdr3_aa: CASSLARRETQYF

clone_size: -
d_call: TRBD1
v_call: TRBV5-1
j_call: TRBJ2-1
cdr3_nt: TGCGCCAGCAGCTTAGCCGGGACAGGGTTTCGCGATGAGCAGTTCTTC
cdr3_aa: CASSLAGTGFRDEQFF

clone_size: -
d_call: -
v_call: TRBV19
j_call: TRBJ1-2
cdr3_nt: TGTGCCAGTAGTATAGATTTCCGGAGCAACTACACCTTC
cdr3_aa: CASSIDFRSNYTF

clone_size: -
d_call: TRBD1
v_call: TRBV7-9
j_call: TRBJ1-1
cdr3_nt: TGTGCCAGCAGCACCTGGACAGGCGGAAACACTGAAGCTTTCTTT
cdr3_aa: CASSTWTGGNTEAFF

clone_size: -
d_call: TRBD1
v_call: TRBV29-1
j_call: TRBJ2-2
cdr3_nt: TGCAGCGCCGGGGGGACAGGGGATATCGACACCGGGGAGCTGTTTTTT
cdr3_aa: CSAGGTGDIDTGELFF

clone_size: -
d_call: -
v_call: TRBV11-2
j_call: TRBJ2-7
cdr3_nt: TGTGCCAGCAGCTTCGTGCAGAACTACGAGCAGTACTTC
cdr3_aa: CASSFVQNYEQYF

clone_size: -
d_call: -
v_call: TRBV11-2
j_call: TRBJ2-4
cdr3_nt: TGTGCCAGCAGCTTAGCCACGAGCTTAGCCAAAAACATTCAGTACTTC
cdr3_aa: CASSLATSLAKNIQYF

clone_size: -
d_call: TRBD1
v_call: TRBV5-1
j_call: TRBJ2-7
cdr3_nt: TGCGCCAGCAGCTTGGACCTCCGAGGGACAGGGTTCTTC
cdr3_aa: CASSLDLRGTGFF

clone_size: -
d_call: TRBD2
v_call: TRBV6-4
j_call: TRBJ2-1
cdr3_nt: TGTGCCAGCGGAAGGGAGACTAGCGGGATAGATGAGCAGTTCTTC
cdr3_aa: CASGRETSGIDEQFF

clone_size: once
d_call: TRBD1
v_call: TRBV5-5
j_call: TRBJ1-6
cdr3_nt: TGTGCCAGCAACAGAGGGCCGACAGGGAATTCACCCCTCCACTTT
cdr3_aa: CASNRGPTGNSPLHF

clone_size: -
d_call: -
v_call: TRBV20-1
j_call: TRBJ2-3
cdr3_nt: TGCAGTGCTGAGAAGGGGGATACGCAGTATTTT
cdr3_aa: CSAEKGDTQYF

clone_size: -
d_call: -
v_call: TRBV2
j_call: TRBJ1-5
cdr3_nt: TGTGCCAGCAGTGAAGGGGGCTCCCCTCAGCCCCAGCATTTT
cdr3_aa: CASSEGGSPQPQHF

clone_size: -
d_call: -
v_call: TRBV11-3
j_call: TRBJ2-2
cdr3_nt: TGTGCCAGCAGCGTCTGGGGGGGCAACACCGGGGAGCTGTTTTTT
cdr3_aa: CASSVWGGNTGELFF

clone_size: -
d_call: -
v_call: TRBV9
j_call: TRBJ2-7
cdr3_nt: TGTGCCAGCAGCGTAGATCTCGGGGGGCCCTACGAGCAGTACTTC
cdr3_aa: CASSVDLGGPYEQYF

clone_size: once
d_call: TRBD2
v_call: TRBV5-4
j_call: TRBJ2-7
cdr3_nt: TGTGCCAGCAGTTCGCAGCGGGACTACCCGTACGTGCAGTACTTC
cdr3_aa: CASSSQRDYPYVQYF

clone_size: once
d_call: TRBD2
v_call: TRBV7-3
j_call: TRBJ2-1
cdr3_nt: TGTGCCAGCAGCTTACGGAGCGGGGGGAGTTACAATGAGCAGTTCTTC
cdr3_aa: CASSLRSGGSYNEQFF

clone_size: -
d_call: -
v_call: TRBV11-3
j_call: TRBJ2-1
cdr3_nt: TGTGCCAGCAGCTTTTCGGACAGCTTGTACAATGAGCAGTTCTTC
cdr3_aa: CASSFSDSLYNEQFF

clone_size: few
d_call: TRBD1
v_call: TRBV19
j_call: TRBJ2-5
cdr3_nt: TGTGCCAGTAGTCCCCGGACAGGAAGGCAAGAGACCCAGTACTTC
cdr3_aa: CASSPRTGRQETQYF

clone_size: -
d_call: -
v_call: TRBV12-5
j_call: TRBJ2-1
cdr3_nt: TGTGCTAGTGGTTTGGTGCAGGCTACCTACAATGAGCAGTTCTTC
cdr3_aa: CASGLVQATYNEQFF

clone_size: -
d_call: TRBD2
v_call: TRBV10-3
j_call: TRBJ2-2
cdr3_nt: TGTGCCATCAGCCAGCGGGAGGGTCCCGGGGAGCTGTTTTTT
cdr3_aa: CAISQREGPGELFF

clone_size: -
d_call: -
v_call: TRBV5-1
j_call: TRBJ2-5
cdr3_nt: TGCGCCAGCAGCTTGAGGGGGCAAGAGACCCAGTACTTC
cdr3_aa: CASSLRGQETQYF

clone_size: -
d_call: -
v_call: TRBV7-9
j_call: TRBJ2-7
cdr3_nt: TGTTCCAGCAGCTTAGGGGCAGGGTTCTACGAGCAGTACTTC
cdr3_aa: CSSSLGAGFYEQYF

clone_size: -
d_call: -
v_call: TRBV10-3
j_call: TRBJ2-7
cdr3_nt: TGTGCCATCAGTGCCTCGGACAACTCCTACGAGCAGTACTTC
cdr3_aa: CAISASDNSYEQYF

clone_size: -
d_call: TRBD2
v_call: TRBV19
j_call: TRBJ2-2
cdr3_nt: TGTGCCAGTAAGCGGGGCGTGAGCACCGGGGAGCTGTTTTTT
cdr3_aa: CASKRGVSTGELFF

clone_size: -
d_call: -
v_call: TRBV9
j_call: TRBJ2-1
cdr3_nt: TGTGCCAGCAGCGTAGTGGCAGGGTACAATGAGCAGTTCTTC
cdr3_aa: CASSVVAGYNEQFF

clone_size: -
d_call: -
v_call: TRBV5-1
j_call: TRBJ2-7
cdr3_nt: TGCGCCAGCAAAGGAGGAAGCTCCTACGAGCAGTACTTC
cdr3_aa: CASKGGSSYEQYF

clone_size: -
d_call: -
v_call: TRBV19
j_call: TRBJ2-7
cdr3_nt: TGTGCCAGTAGTATAGATCAAGGAGCACCCCAGTACTTC
cdr3_aa: CASSIDQGAPQYF